Described below is a single T cell receptor (beta chain) sequence and its context. Other nucleotide sequences from this sample produce the same CDR3. The data belong to a study of STAT5B mutations in CD4+ large granular lymphocyte leukemia. The V end lost 0 bases, the J end lost 6 bases, and 12 bases lay between the germline ends. Germline CDR1 SGDLS, CDR2 YYNGEE. CDR3 length: 15 residues. Here immunoSEQ multiplex PCR was the method, and the copy in TCRdb shows in-frame clones only, minus some. Seen here are about 30,000 clones, around nine tenths observed once, and the top ten hold approximately 3.2%.

Sequencing used CD4+ T cells from blood buffy coats. This TCR came from a human donor in good health. V and J are TRBV9 and TRBJ2-2; a possible D gene is TRBD2 (5 bases). CDR3 loop: CASSVGGGGAGELFF. CDR3 coding DNA: TGTGCCAGCAGCGTAGGAGGAGGTGGGGCCGGGGAGCTGTTTTTT.